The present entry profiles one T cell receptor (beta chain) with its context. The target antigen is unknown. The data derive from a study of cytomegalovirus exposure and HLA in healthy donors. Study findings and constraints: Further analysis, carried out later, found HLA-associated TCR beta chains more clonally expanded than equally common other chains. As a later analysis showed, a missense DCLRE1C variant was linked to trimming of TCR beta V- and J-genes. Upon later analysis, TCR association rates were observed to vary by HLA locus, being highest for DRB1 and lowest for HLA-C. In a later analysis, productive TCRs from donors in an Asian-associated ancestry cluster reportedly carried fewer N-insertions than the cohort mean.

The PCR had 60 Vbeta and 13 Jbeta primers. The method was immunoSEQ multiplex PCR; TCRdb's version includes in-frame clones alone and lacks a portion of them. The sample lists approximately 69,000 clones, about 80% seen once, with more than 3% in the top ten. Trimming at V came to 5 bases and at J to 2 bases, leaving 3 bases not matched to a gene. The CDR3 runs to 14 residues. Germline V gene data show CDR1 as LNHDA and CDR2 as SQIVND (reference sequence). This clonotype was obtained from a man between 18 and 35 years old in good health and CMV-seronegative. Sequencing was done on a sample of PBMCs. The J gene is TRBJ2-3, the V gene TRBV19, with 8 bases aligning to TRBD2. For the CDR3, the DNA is TGTGCCAGTAGTGCGGGACTAGACACAGATACGCAGTATTTT. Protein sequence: CASSAGLDTDTQYF.